A single sample gave rise to the 28 T cell receptor beta chains below, sequenced in a study of T cells in Graves' hyperthyroidism and ophthalmopathy. The source material, RNA transcripts, was used to amplify TCR beta CDR3 regions. During a first-round RT-PCR of the TCR CDR3, the HTBI primer set was used. TCRdb re-called the multiplex PCR reads through MiXCR, storing one row per CDR3 protein. The sample records hundreds of thousands of distinct CDR3 sequences, around 42% being singletons. Sequenced material: peripheral blood or thyroid tissue (not recorded which). All receptors derive from a woman aged 18-29 years with Graves' hyperthyroidism.

The chain is built from TRBV7-9 and TRBJ1-6; TRBD1 matches at 7 bases. Unmatched junction bases numbered 17, after V lost 3 bases and J lost 15 bases. In germline, CDR1 is SEHNR, CDR2 FQNEAQ (reference sequence). This CDR3 is built from 16 residues. The CDR3 protein is CASSFSTGAETGRLHF. CDR3 bases: TGTGCCAGCAGCTTCAGCACAGGGGCGGAAACTGGACGCCTCCACTTT.

The CDR3 DNA follows: TGTGCCAGCGAGGGGGTAGAAGAGACCCAGTACTTC. It yields the protein CASEGVEETQYF. V and J are TRBV7-9 and TRBJ2-5, with D perhaps TRBD1 (6 bases). The CDR3 length is 12 residues. Trimming removed 8 bases from V and 3 bases from J, with 10 bases in between. CDR1 SEHNR and CDR2 FQNEAQ come from the germline V gene (reference sequence).

This clonotype appeared many times. V is TRBV29-1 and J is TRBJ1-1; D ambiguous. Looked up from germline, CDR1 is SQVTM and CDR2 is ANQGSEA. The CDR3 spans 11 residues. V was trimmed by 6 bases and J by 1 base, leaving 6 bases between them. CDR3 sequence (DNA): TGCAGCGTCCGCCCGAACACTGAAGCTTTCTTT. Encoded protein: CSVRPNTEAFF. The full variable domain, completed using reference TRBV29-1 and TRBJ1-1, is SAVISQKPSRDICQRGTSLTIQCQVDSQVTMMFWYRQQPGQSLTLIATANQGSEATYESGFVIDKFPISRPNLTFSTLTVSNMSPEDSSIYLCSVRPNTEAFFGQGTRLTVV.

The chain combines TRBV5-1 with TRBJ2-7; D remains ambiguous. V was clipped by 4 bases and J by 6 bases, with 14 bases between them. The CDR3 spans 13 residues. Per germline, CDR1 SGHRS and CDR2 YFSETQ. In DNA form, the CDR3 reads TGCGCCAGCAGCCCGGCCCACAAAGGCGAGCAGTACTTC. The encoded protein is CASSPAHKGEQYF.

This clonotype was detected ten times or more. The chain recombines TRBV9 with TRBJ1-1; 7 bases line up with TRBD1. CDR1 is SGDLS and CDR2 is YYNGEE in the germline V gene. V shed 4 bases and J 7 bases; nucleotides not matched to a gene: 1. The CDR3 covers 11 residues. The CDR3 region is CASSRDSEAFF. The CDR3 DNA reads TGTGCCAGCAGCCGGGACAGTGAAGCTTTCTTT.

On this clonotype: A single base separates this from a much larger clone, so it may be a read error. The V gene is TRBV6-5, the J gene TRBJ1-5; D is possibly TRBD1 (5 bases). The CDR3 length is 13 residues. Germline V gene data show CDR1 as MNHEY and CDR2 as SVGAGI. DNA of the CDR3: TGTGCCATCAGTTACTCGGGACATCAGCCCCAGCATTTT. It specifies CAISYSGHQPQHF.

A remark on this clonotype: This may come from a read error, since a much larger clone is one base off. This chain joins TRBV29-1 and TRBJ1-2; D unclear. Germline assignment: CDR1 SQVTM and CDR2 ANQGSEA. V lost 4 bases to trimming and J lost 0 bases, with 9 bases between them. The CDR3 has 13 residues. CDR3 region: CSVVGLPNYGYTF. CDR3 bases: TGCAGCGTTGTAGGACTCCCTAACTATGGCTACACCTTC.

This clonotype has more than one count but fewer than ten. The CDR3 loop reads CASSLAATGTYEQYF. The CDR3 nucleotides read TGTGCCAGCAGCTTAGCAGCGACAGGAACCTACGAGCAGTACTTC. This chain links TRBV7-2 with TRBJ2-7, with D tentatively TRBD1 (6 bases). There are 15 residues in the CDR3. Germline V gene sequence: CDR1 SGHTA, CDR2 FQGNSA. The V and J ends lost 0 bases and 2 bases respectively, with 11 bases between them.

There are many counts of this clonotype. The chain has TRBV7-2 and TRBJ1-4, with TRBD1 matching 8 bases. The germline V gene encodes CDR1 SGHTA and CDR2 FQGNSA. Germline trimming cut 2 bases from V and 7 bases from J; bases unmatched to any gene: 3. This CDR3 region has 14 residues. The CDR3 nucleotides read TGTGCCAGCAGCTTATGGACAGGGCCTGAAAAACTGTTTTTT. Translating gives CASSLWTGPEKLFF.

V gene TRBV7-2 combines with J gene TRBJ2-3, with no clear D. The CDR3 has 12 amino acids. Germline lookup yields CDR1 SGHTA and CDR2 FQGNSA. V was pared by 5 bases and J by 8 bases, with 11 bases between. Here the CDR3 DNA reads TGTGCCAGCAGCCCCCCCTCGGGTACGCAGTATTTT. It is translated as CASSPPSGTQYF.

This clonotype was observed at least ten times. V usage is TRBV15 and J usage is TRBJ1-3; D not resolved. Germline assignment: CDR1 LNHNV and CDR2 YYDKDF (reference sequence). The CDR3 extends over 15 amino acids. V shed 0 bases and J shed 2 bases, with 8 bases lying between them. The CDR3 coding sequence is TGTGCCACCAGCAGAGATCGGGCCCCTGGAAACACCATATATTTT. Translated, it gives CATSRDRAPGNTIYF.

The chain has TRBV25-1 and TRBJ1-5; TRBD1 matches 11 bases. CDR3 length: 13 amino acids. J lost 7 bases, V lost 7 bases, and 3 bases had no gene match. Germline V gene lookup returns CDR1 MGHDK and CDR2 SYGVNS. Here the CDR3 reads CASTDRGQQPQHF. DNA of the CDR3: TGTGCCAGCACGGACAGGGGGCAACAGCCCCAGCATTTT.

As regards this clonotype: It may be a read error: a sequence one base away is much more abundant. The chain has TRBV10-3 and TRBJ2-5; D possibly corresponds to TRBD2 (5 bases). The germline gives CDR1 ENHRY, CDR2 SYGVKD. This CDR3 contains 14 residues. DNA of the CDR3: TGTGCCAGCAGTCAGGACCTCGGGATGGAGACCCAGTACTTC. It codes for CASSQDLGMETQYF.

This clonotype was counted a few times. The CDR3 reads CSAAYRVLGATNEKLFF. The CDR3 DNA reads as TGCAGTGCTGCATACAGGGTGTTGGGTGCAACTAATGAAAAACTGTTTTTT. The J gene is TRBJ1-4, the V gene TRBV20-1, with D possibly being TRBD1 (6 bases). Germline CDR1 is DFQATT and CDR2 is SNEGSKA (reference sequence). The germline V and J ends were trimmed by 5 bases and 0 bases, with 19 bases remaining between them. CDR3 length: 17 amino acids.

This sequence joins TRBV19 and TRBJ1-2, with TRBD1 matching 7 bases. The length of the CDR3 is 15 residues. Germline lookup yields CDR1 LNHDA and CDR2 SQIVND (reference sequence). The V gene end was trimmed by 5 bases and the J gene end by 4 bases; junction bases not matched to a gene: 10. CDR3 loop: CASSPGWDSLYGYTF. Written as DNA, the CDR3 is TGTGCCAGTAGTCCCGGTTGGGACAGTCTCTATGGCTACACCTTC. The whole variable domain, filled in from reference TRBV19 and TRBJ1-2, reads DGGITQSPKYLFRKEGQNVTLSCEQNLNHDAMYWYRQDPGQGLRLIYYSQIVNDFQKGDIAEGYSVSREKKESFPLTVTSAQKNPTAFYLCASSPGWDSLYGYTFGSGTRLTVV.

Concerning this clonotype: The junction shows a germline mismatch at one end, possibly a read error. The chain couples TRBV10-3 to TRBJ1-6, with 7 bases that match TRBD1. Germline-derived CDR1 and CDR2 are ENHRY and SYGVKD. The CDR3 runs 13 residues. CDR3 region: CAISDRGDSLLHF. DNA for the CDR3: TGTGCCATCAGTGACAGGGGGGATTCACTCCTCCACTTT.

CDR3 residues: CASSSPAGGRNTGELFF. In DNA, the CDR3 is TGTGCCAGCAGCTCACCAGCGGGGGGGCGGAACACCGGGGAGCTGTTTTTT. This chain uses TRBV7-1 with TRBJ2-2; 10 bases are shared with TRBD2. TRBV7-1 is assigned to the ORF class and has an uncertain function. V was clipped by 2 bases and J by 1 base; unmatched bases: 4. The CDR3 covers 17 residues.

The chain uses TRBV20-1 and TRBJ2-7; 7 positions agree with TRBD2. The CDR3 consists of 15 residues. CDR1 is DFQATT and CDR2 is SNEGSKA in the germline V gene (reference sequence). V gave up 6 bases and J gave up 6 bases; unmatched junction bases: 17. The DNA of the CDR3 is TGCAGTGCAATCGGGCTAGCGGATTCTATGAGCGAGCAGTACTTC. Translating gives CSAIGLADSMSEQYF.

This clonotype was seen more than once but under ten times. J is TRBJ2-6 and V is TRBV5-1; tentatively, D is TRBD1 (5 bases). V was clipped by 4 bases and J by 1 base, with 12 bases between them. The germline gives CDR1 SGHRS, CDR2 YFSETQ. The CDR3 totals 16 residues. The CDR3 nucleotides are TGCGCCAGCAGCACAAGACAGCTATCTGGGGCCAACGTCCTGACTTTC. It is translated as CASSTRQLSGANVLTF.

The gene calls are TRBV15 and TRBJ1-4; D is perhaps TRBD1 (5 bases). Trimming cost V 1 base and J 0 bases, with 15 bases left between them. CDR1 is LNHNV, CDR2 YYDKDF, per germline (reference sequence). The CDR3 spans 18 residues. The CDR3 sequence is CATSRGSQGSATNEKLFF. The CDR3 bases are TGTGCCACCAGCAGAGGGTCTCAGGGATCGGCAACTAATGAAAAACTGTTTTTT.

The genes are TRBV4-1 and TRBJ2-4; 7 bases are shared with TRBD2. Unmatched junction bases numbered 6, after V lost 0 bases and J lost 7 bases. The CDR3 totals 15 residues. Germline V gene sequence: CDR1 MGHRA, CDR2 YSYEKL. CDR3 region: CASSQDRRGGNIQYF. In nucleotides, the CDR3 is TGCGCCAGCAGCCAAGACCGACGGGGAGGGAACATTCAGTACTTC.

This clonotype was recorded a few times. The V gene is TRBV29-1, the J gene TRBJ2-5; TRBD2 agrees at 7 bases. Germline V gene lookup returns CDR1 SQVTM and CDR2 ANQGSEA. The V and J ends lost 6 bases and 0 bases, in that order; junction bases with no gene match: 13. This CDR3 contains 16 residues. The CDR3, as DNA: TGCAGCGTCCCTTTACGGCTAGCGGCGTACCAAGAGACCCAGTACTTC. Amino acids: CSVPLRLAAYQETQYF.

Details on this clonotype: A much larger clone sits a single nucleotide away, making a read error possible. A read error is likely, as this CDR3 ends without the conserved phenylalanine or tryptophan. The rearrangement links TRBV10-3 to TRBJ1-1; the D is unclear. Deletions cut 10 bases from V and 1 base from J, with 16 bases between. This CDR3 has 14 amino acids. CDR1 ENHRY and CDR2 SYGVKD come from the germline V gene. The CDR3 reads CASSVAEGNTEAFL. CDR3 nucleotide sequence: TGTGCCAGCAGCGTAGCCGAGGGGAACACTGAAGCTTTCCTT.

There are many counts of this clonotype. V is TRBV10-3 and J is TRBJ1-1; D might be TRBD1 (5 bases). V lost 3 bases and J 4 bases, leaving 12 bases between the germline ends. The germline V gene encodes CDR1 ENHRY and CDR2 SYGVKD. CDR3 length: 14 residues. CDR3 sequence (DNA): TGTGCCATCAGTGACAGGGTTGGGAGCACTGAAGCTTTCTTT. It encodes CAISDRVGSTEAFF.

As regards this clonotype: Mismatch with germline at one junction end may stem from a read error. V is TRBV2 and J is TRBJ2-7; either TRBD1 or TRBD2 may fit D (5 bases each). Germline V gene sequence: CDR1 SNHLY, CDR2 FYNNEI. The CDR3 sequence is 11 residues long. The CDR3 protein is CASSEEGETDF. The CDR3 DNA reads TGTGCCAGCAGTGAAGAGGGAGAGACAGACTTC.

A note on this clonotype: Mismatch with germline at one junction end may stem from a read error. This chain uses TRBV7-2 with TRBJ2-6, with D unclear. CDR3 length: 15 residues. The germline V gene encodes CDR1 SGHTA and CDR2 FQGNSA. CDR3 region: CASSQSPTGANVLTF. As DNA, the CDR3 is TGCGCCAGCAGCCAGAGCCCCACTGGGGCCAACGTCCTGACTTTC.

Only a few counts were recorded for this clonotype. The V call is TRBV2, the J call TRBJ2-7, with 8 bases aligning to TRBD1. V was clipped by 3 bases and J by 2 bases; unmatched bases: 6. The CDR3 length is 15 residues. Germline loops: CDR1 SNHLY, CDR2 FYNNEI. Here the CDR3 reads CASSDEDRVTYEQYF. CDR3 nucleotides: TGTGCCAGCAGTGACGAGGACAGGGTGACCTACGAGCAGTACTTC.

J is TRBJ2-2 and V is TRBV29-1; D remains unclear. The CDR3 runs 10 residues. Germline CDR1 and CDR2: SQVTM and ANQGSEA. Trimming shortened V by 4 bases and J by 6 bases, and 3 bases separated the two germline ends. CDR3 sequence reads: CSVVSGELFF. The DNA of the CDR3 is TGCAGCGTTGTTTCCGGGGAGCTGTTTTTT.